This T cell receptor beta chain was recorded in a study of OX40 agonist ivuxolimab in advanced cancers. Overall study context: With a range of roughly 23 to 90, age averaged about 58 years, and about 82% were male. Prior anti-PD-1, anti-PD-L1 or anti-CTLA-4 therapy did not bar entry, and less than 50% had some.

Sequenced by immunoSEQ multiplex PCR; TCRdb stores in-frame clones only, minus some. Of roughly 69,000 clones in the sample, approximately 90% were seen once. Peripheral blood came from all dose cohorts at three timepoints. The sequencing used CD4+ or CD8+ T cells sorted from blood, collected in a trial of the OX40 agonist ivuxolimab. The source is an adult with an advanced solid tumor such as melanoma, head and neck, liver or kidney cancer.

In DNA, the CDR3 is TGTGCCAGCAGCGCGACGGACCAAATGCGGTACGAGCAGTACTTC. The encoded protein is CASSATDQMRYEQYF. The chain employs TRBV9 and TRBJ2-5; D is unclear. Judging by the DNA end, TRBJ2-7 fits better; the J call may be wrong. This CDR3 contains 15 residues. Germline V gene sequence: CDR1 SGDLS, CDR2 YYNGEE.